This TCR beta chain appears in the sequencing data of a study of regulatory T cells in long-lasting Graves disease. In its sample, this clonotype was seen many times. Antigen: not known. Both iRepertoire HTBI primers and Arm-PCR of CDR3 regions were used to build the TCR beta libraries. TCRdb analysed the multiplex PCR reads with MiXCR anew, one entry per CDR3 protein. The top ten hold approximately 11% of the sample, which has 350,000 to 500,000 distinct CDR3 sequences, less than 20% seen once. Germline V gene data show CDR1 as ENHRY and CDR2 as SYGVKD. The V and J ends lost 4 bases and 4 bases, in that order; junction bases with no gene match: 6. The CDR3 consists of 16 residues. The study's findings and limits: Persistent disease favored TRBV28, TRBJ1-2 and TRBJ2-5.

Stated time point: newly diagnosed GD, antithyroid drugs for less than 3 months. Researchers made the TCR library from RNA that was extracted from PBMCs. Separately, the same data were catalogued under a study of T cells in Graves' hyperthyroidism and ophthalmopathy. As reported in that work: In the first-round RT-PCR of the TCR CDR3, the HTBI primer set was used.

This TCR derives from a woman aged 25 to 45 with Graves disease. The chain is built from TRBV10-3 and TRBJ2-3; TRBD2 matches at 12 bases. The sample was peripheral blood mononuclear cells (PBMCs), taken at new diagnosis, from a patient treated with antithyroid drugs. The CDR3 reads CAISGLAGGGPDTQYF. The DNA of the CDR3 is TGTGCCATCAGTGGGCTAGCGGGAGGGGGCCCAGATACGCAGTATTTT.